This T cell receptor beta chain was retrieved from a study of shared clonotypes between healthy human individuals. Measured with immunoSEQ multiplex PCR; TCRdb has only the in-frame clones, and not every one. The sample has approximately 640,000 clones; 90% are singletons. This clone was counted a few times. CD8 memory merged CD45RO+ cells and CCR7-negative CD45RA+ TemRA cells into one population. This CDR3 contains 15 residues. Germline loops: CDR1 SEHNR, CDR2 FQNEAQ (reference sequence). Trimming cost V 8 bases and J 3 bases, with 19 bases left between them. The sequencing input was memory CD8+ T cells from PBMCs. Subset indicated: CD45RO+ cells pooled with CCR7-negative TemRA cells. The chain recombines TRBV7-9 with TRBJ1-1; tentative D call: TRBD1 (5 bases). The TCR originated in a man aged 18 to 30 in good health. Some clones in this sample may be carry-over from other donors' samples. CDR3 in DNA: TGTGCCAGCGACTTCGACAGCGTGGGGGACACTGAAGCTTTCTTT. This codes for CASDFDSVGDTEAFF.